This T cell receptor (beta chain) was sequenced in a study of T cells in Graves' hyperthyroidism and ophthalmopathy. Across the whole study: Any treatment followed the collection of peripheral blood at initial diagnosis.

Study outcomes and limitations: Most expanded thyroid clonotypes above 0.001 recurred in blood.

RNA transcripts yielded amplified TCR beta CDR3 regions. In the first-round RT-PCR of the TCR CDR3, the HTBI primer set was used. From the multiplex PCR reads, TCRdb called clonotypes with MiXCR, one entry per CDR3 protein. The table records about 400,000 distinct CDR3 sequences, less than 20% of them present only once. The CDR3 length is 12 residues. V gave up 8 bases and J gave up 4 bases; unmatched junction bases: 4. The germline V gene encodes CDR1 DFQATT and CDR2 SNEGSKA (reference sequence). In making diagnoses, clinical symptoms, serum thyroxine and TRAb, thyroid ultrasound and orbital computed tomography were all used. The PBMCs had their origin in roughly 9.4 ml of fresh peripheral blood. Remarks on this clonotype: The antigen is undetermined.

The chain recombines TRBV20-1 with TRBJ2-2; 7 bases map to TRBD1. The sequence was obtained from a woman under 30 with Graves' hyperthyroidism. The sample comprised blood. The CDR3 loop reads CSTGQATGELFF. The CDR3 nucleotides are TGCAGTACCGGACAGGCCACCGGGGAGCTGTTTTTT.